The rows below give T cell receptor beta chains drawn from one sample of a study of blood T cells in healthy people across ages. TCRdb processed the 5' RACE reads anew with MiXCR; each CDR3 protein has one entry. The data contain 1.5 million to 2 million distinct CDR3 sequences, roughly 28% of them singletons. Sequenced sample: blood. The origin of the receptors is a woman in her 30s in good health. CDR3s include the opening cysteine and the closing phenylalanine or tryptophan. The D gene is left open where the match is weak. Clone size is stated in some rows and not others, as once, few, many or a class when expanded.

V gene	CDR3 length	J gene	clone size	D gene	CDR3 protein	CDR3 DNA
TRBV29-1	13	TRBJ2-7	many	TRBD1	CSVQGQGTYEQYF	TGCAGCGTTCAGGGACAGGGGACCTACGAGCAGTACTTC
TRBV12-3/TRBV12-4	13	TRBJ1-2	many	.	CASSVDRNYGYTF	TGTGCCAGCAGCGTCGACAGAAACTATGGCTACACCTTC
TRBV28	13	TRBJ1-2	.	.	CASSNRVFGGYTF	TGTGCCAGCAGTAACAGGGTATTCGGGGGCTACACCTTC
TRBV10-3	15	TRBJ2-7	many	TRBD2	CAISESAGGPYEQYF	TGTGCCATCAGTGAGTCCGCGGGAGGACCCTACGAGCAGTACTTC
TRBV14	14	TRBJ2-1	.	.	CASSHTTVYNEQFF	TGTGCCAGCAGCCATACTACAGTCTACAATGAGCAGTTCTTC
TRBV6-5	15	TRBJ2-5	many	.	CASSYSAGGGETQYF	TGTGCCAGCAGTTACTCTGCAGGGGGGGGGGAGACCCAGTACTTC
TRBV11-1	15	TRBJ2-7	few	TRBD2	CASSLTSGGVDEQYF	TGTGCCAGCAGCTTAACTAGCGGGGGAGTCGACGAGCAGTACTTC
TRBV12-3/TRBV12-4	17	TRBJ1-1	.	TRBD1	CASSYWTGGTVGTEAFF	TGTGCCAGCAGTTACTGGACAGGGGGCACCGTAGGAACTGAAGCTTTCTTT
TRBV7-9	15	TRBJ1-6	few	TRBD1	CASSASGTANSPLHF	TGTGCCAGCAGCGCCTCCGGGACAGCTAATTCACCCCTCCACTTT
TRBV6-6	17	TRBJ2-7	.	TRBD2	CASSSTSGDGSPYEQYF	TGTGCCAGCAGTTCGACTAGCGGGGATGGGTCCCCCTACGAGCAGTACTTC
TRBV29-1	11	TRBJ1-2	.	TRBD1	CSVRAGGGYTF	TGCAGCGTTCGGGCAGGGGGTGGCTACACCTTC
TRBV11-2	15	TRBJ2-5	many	.	CASSLDRSREETQYF	TGTGCCAGCAGCTTAGATAGGAGCAGGGAAGAGACCCAGTACTTC
TRBV18	16	TRBJ1-5	.	TRBD1	CASSPLAGTGDQPQHF	TGTGCCAGCTCACCACTTGCAGGGACAGGGGACCAGCCCCAGCATTTT
TRBV11-2	14	TRBJ2-5	few	TRBD2	CASSFLADQDTQYF	TGTGCCAGCAGCTTCCTAGCGGACCAAGATACCCAGTACTTC
TRBV28	13	TRBJ2-4	.	.	CVSGTTGPNIQYF	TGTGTCAGCGGAACCACAGGACCGAACATTCAGTACTTC
TRBV5-5	17	TRBJ2-1	.	.	CASSWGPWRTSYNEQFF	TGTGCCAGCAGCTGGGGGCCCTGGCGGACCTCCTACAATGAGCAGTTCTTC
TRBV6-2/TRBV6-3	17	TRBJ1-6	few	.	CASSYHQGLLYNSPLHF	TGTGCCAGCAGTTACCATCAGGGGCTCCTATATAATTCACCCCTCCACTTT
TRBV28	14	TRBJ2-5	.	TRBD1	CASRNTGVEETQYF	TGTGCCAGCCGGAATACAGGGGTGGAAGAGACCCAGTACTTC
TRBV24-1	13	TRBJ2-3	.	.	CATNGGGTDTQYF	TGTGCCACCAACGGCGGGGGCACAGATACGCAGTATTTT
TRBV3-1	14	TRBJ1-6	.	TRBD1	CASSHGQAYSPLHF	TGTGCCAGCAGCCATGGACAGGCTTATTCACCCCTCCACTTT
TRBV6-1	15	TRBJ2-1	.	TRBD2	CASREGLAGIDEQFF	TGTGCCAGCAGGGAGGGGCTAGCGGGGATCGATGAGCAGTTCTTC
TRBV28	14	TRBJ1-1	few	.	CASSFRVVNTEAFF	TGTGCCAGCAGTTTTCGGGTAGTGAACACTGAAGCTTTCTTT
TRBV11-2	15	TRBJ2-3	.	.	CASSLGGGHTDTQYF	TGTGCCAGCAGCTTAGGTGGGGGGCACACAGATACGCAGTATTTT
TRBV29-1	11	TRBJ2-1	.	.	CSVDPHNGQFF	TGCAGCGTTGACCCGCACAATGGGCAGTTCTTC
TRBV6-4	15	TRBJ2-3	.	.	CASSEAATSTDTQYF	TGTGCCAGCAGTGAAGCCGCGACTAGCACAGATACGCAGTATTTT
TRBV4-3	14	TRBJ2-3	many	TRBD1	CASSARGRADTQYF	TGCGCCAGCAGCGCCAGGGGGCGAGCAGATACGCAGTATTTT
TRBV27	16	TRBJ1-5	.	TRBD1	CASSPGTGAPNQPQHF	TGTGCCAGCAGTCCCGGGACAGGAGCGCCGAATCAGCCCCAGCATTTT
TRBV20-1	16	TRBJ2-5	.	TRBD2	CSAREGTSGGRETQYF	TGCAGTGCTAGAGAAGGGACTAGCGGGGGTAGAGAGACCCAGTACTTC
TRBV11-3	15	TRBJ2-6	many	.	CASSFDSSGANVLTF	TGTGCCAGCAGCTTCGACAGCTCTGGGGCCAACGTCCTGACTTTC
TRBV25-1	13	TRBJ1-2	.	.	CASSEYTGYGYTF	TGTGCCAGCAGTGAATACACAGGCTATGGCTACACCTTC
TRBV7-9	14	TRBJ2-3	.	TRBD1	CASSLDRTSDTQYF	TGTGCCAGCAGCCTGGACAGGACGTCAGATACGCAGTATTTT
TRBV20-1	13	TRBJ1-2	.	TRBD1	CSAPRGARDGYTF	TGCAGTGCTCCCAGGGGGGCAAGAGATGGCTACACCTTC
TRBV4-1	15	TRBJ2-4	many	.	CASSQDPSVKNIQYF	TGCGCCAGCAGCCAAGATCCTAGTGTCAAAAACATTCAGTACTTC
TRBV7-2	14	TRBJ2-1	.	.	CASSLEQSQETQFF	TGTGCCAGCAGCTTAGAACAGAGCCAAGAGACCCAGTTCTTC
TRBV7-3	12	TRBJ2-1	.	.	CASSSAGGALFF	TGTGCCAGCAGCTCCGCCGGGGGTGCTTTGTTCTTC
TRBV3-1	13	TRBJ1-4	few	TRBD1	CATKGQGGEKLFF	TGTGCCACGAAGGGACAGGGTGGCGAAAAACTGTTTTTT
TRBV20-1	14	TRBJ2-1	many	TRBD2	CSAPTSGRANEQFF	TGCAGTGCCCCGACTAGCGGGAGGGCCAATGAGCAGTTCTTC
TRBV4-1	14	TRBJ2-1	.	.	CASSQVWTNNEQFF	TGCGCCAGCAGCCAAGTCTGGACGAACAATGAGCAGTTCTTC
TRBV5-1	16	TRBJ2-1	.	.	CTSSGWPKGSYNEQFF	TGCACCAGCAGCGGGTGGCCCAAAGGGTCCTACAATGAGCAGTTCTTC
TRBV12-3/TRBV12-4	14	TRBJ2-1	.	TRBD2	CASSTTSGGPKQFF	TGTGCCAGCAGCACGACTAGCGGGGGACCAAAGCAGTTCTTC
TRBV6-5	15	TRBJ2-5	.	TRBD2	CASSGVSGSGETQYF	TGTGCCAGTAGTGGAGTTAGCGGGAGTGGAGAGACCCAGTACTTC
TRBV19	15	TRBJ1-4	.	TRBD1	CASTGGGQRYEKLFF	TGTGCCAGTACCGGAGGGGGACAGCGGTATGAAAAACTGTTTTTT
TRBV15	14	TRBJ2-5	.	TRBD1	CATSRGQGGDEQYF	TGTGCCACCAGCAGGGGACAGGGGGGGGATGAGCAGTACTTC
TRBV7-6	13	TRBJ1-2	few	.	CASSYPGKYGYTF	TGTGCCAGCAGCTACCCTGGAAAGTATGGCTACACCTTC
TRBV5-1	16	TRBJ2-1	.	.	CASSLEAPGVYNEQFF	TGCGCCAGCAGCTTGGAAGCCCCTGGGGTCTACAATGAGCAGTTCTTC
TRBV5-1	13	TRBJ1-1	.	TRBD1	CASSVTGASEAFF	TGCGCCAGCAGCGTGACAGGGGCTAGTGAAGCTTTCTTT
TRBV5-6	15	TRBJ1-1	.	TRBD1	CASSAPQGAVTEAFF	TGTGCCAGCAGCGCCCCACAGGGGGCGGTCACTGAAGCTTTCTTT
TRBV7-2	15	TRBJ1-3	.	.	CASSLYGGSGNTIYF	TGTGCCAGCAGCTTATACGGTGGATCTGGAAACACCATATATTTT
TRBV4-2	15	TRBJ2-3	.	.	CATSWGSFSTDTQYF	TGTGCCACATCATGGGGTTCATTTAGCACAGATACGCAGTATTTT
TRBV2	16	TRBJ1-6	.	.	CASSAGRGQVNSPPHF	TGTGCCAGCAGTGCCGGACGGGGGCAGGTGAATTCACCCCCCCACTTT
TRBV12-3/TRBV12-4	16	TRBJ2-7	few	TRBD2	CASSFGGLAGSYEQYF	TGTGCCAGCAGTTTTGGGGGGCTAGCGGGTTCCTACGAGCAGTACTTC
TRBV4-3	13	TRBJ2-3	many	.	CASSQDVLDTQYF	TGCGCCAGCAGCCAAGACGTCCTTGATACGCAGTATTTT
TRBV5-1	15	TRBJ2-4	few	.	CASRQNGQPTSEQYF	TGCGCCAGCAGACAAAATGGACAGCCCACGAGTGAGCAGTACTTC